This TCR beta chain was documented in a study of chronic HIV infection and antiretroviral therapy. TCRdb reanalysed the 5' RACE reads using MiXCR and keeps one entry per CDR3 protein. The sample carries 45,000 to 55,000 distinct CDR3 sequences, 15% to 20% recorded once. V lost 2 bases to trimming and J lost 4 bases, with 14 bases between them. The CDR3 spans 15 residues. Germline CDR1 and CDR2: MDHEN and SYDVKM. Sequencing input: peripheral blood. The sequence derives from an adult who had HIV and had not received antiretroviral therapy, or was an uninfected healthy control (not recorded which). The rearrangement uses TRBV28 and TRBJ1-2; D call uncertain. For the CDR3, the DNA is TGTGCCAGCAGTTTAGTTGGGGTCCTGGGCTATGGCTACACCTTC. Translating gives CASSLVGVLGYGYTF.